A selection of T cell receptor beta chains follows, all from one sample in a study of blood T cell repertoires in COVID-19. Sequencing used immunoSEQ multiplex PCR; TCRdb keeps in-frame clones, though not all of them. Among 300,000 to 450,000 clones listed, around nine tenths were seen once. The sequenced sample was peripheral blood. The origin of the receptors is a human donor in a cohort sampled during active COVID-19. The CDR3 runs from the conserved cysteine through the conserved F or W. The D gene is left open where the match is weak. Clone size is shown for a subset of rows, as once, few, many or a class of expanded clone.

cdr3_aa	cdr3_nt	v_call	j_call	clone_size	d_call	cdr3_length
CASSPASQETQYF	TGTGCCAGCTCACCGGCCAGTCAAGAGACCCAGTACTTC	TRBV18	TRBJ2-5	NA	NA	13
CASSVDRGGYEQYF	TGTGCCAGCAGCGTAGATCGGGGGGGCTACGAGCAGTACTTC	TRBV9	TRBJ2-7	NA	TRBD2	14
CASRTEGTSGTGELFF	TGTGCCAGCAGAACCGAGGGGACTAGCGGAACCGGGGAGCTGTTTTTT	TRBV7-3	TRBJ2-2	NA	TRBD2	16
CASSVTSGTASTDTQYF	TGTGCCAGCAGTGTCACTAGCGGGACAGCTAGCACAGATACGCAGTATTTT	TRBV6-1	TRBJ2-3	NA	TRBD2	17
CASSKEWRGPGNTEAFF	TGTGCCAGCAGCAAAGAATGGAGGGGCCCCGGGAACACTGAAGCTTTCTTT	TRBV21-1	TRBJ1-1	NA	NA	17
CASRPLRDTQYF	TGTGCCAGCAGGCCCCTCCGGGATACGCAGTATTTT	TRBV7-2	TRBJ2-3	NA	NA	12
CASGITPGTAPRGYTF	TGTGCCAGCGGTATAACCCCTGGGACAGCCCCTAGGGGCTACACCTTC	TRBV28	TRBJ1-2	NA	TRBD1	16
CSVRRASNEKLFF	TGCAGCGTTCGAAGAGCTTCTAATGAAAAACTGTTTTTT	TRBV29-1	TRBJ1-4	NA	NA	13
CASSESNLSPVLPQHF	TGCGCCAGCAGTGAGTCGAATCTTAGTCCGGTCCTGCCCCAGCATTTT	TRBV10-2	TRBJ1-5	few	NA	16
CASSLASQEETQYF	TGCGCCAGCAGCTTGGCCTCTCAGGAAGAGACCCAGTACTTC	TRBV5-1	TRBJ2-5	NA	NA	14
CASSQVSGRVGAGELFF	TGTGCCAGCAGCCAAGTATCCGGGAGGGTGGGAGCCGGGGAGCTGTTTTTT	TRBV3-1/TRBV3-2	TRBJ2-2	NA	TRBD2	17
CASSLGGTGLAVSYEQYF	TGTGCCAGCAGTTTAGGGGGAACAGGACTAGCGGTCTCCTACGAGCAGTACTTC	TRBV28	TRBJ2-7	once	TRBD2	18
CVRSEQGSNQPQHF	TGTGTCAGGTCCGAACAGGGCAGCAATCAGCCCCAGCATTTT	TRBV6-4	TRBJ1-5	NA	NA	14
CASSELGASYEQYF	TGTGCCAGCAGTGAACTGGGGGCCTCCTACGAGCAGTACTTC	TRBV6-1	TRBJ2-7	NA	NA	14
CASSPAGNEKLFF	TGTGCCAGTAGTCCCGCAGGGAATGAAAAACTGTTTTTT	TRBV19	TRBJ1-4	NA	NA	13
CASSQKELNSNQPQHF	TGCGCCAGCAGCCAAAAAGAGCTTAATAGCAATCAGCCCCAGCATTTT	TRBV4-1	TRBJ1-5	NA	NA	16
CASSQLQGDTEAFF	TGTGCCAGCAGCCAACTACAGGGGGACACTGAAGCTTTCTTT	TRBV3-1/TRBV3-2	TRBJ1-1	NA	TRBD1	14
CASIKTGRSYEQYF	TGTGCCAGCATTAAGACAGGGCGCTCCTACGAGCAGTACTTC	TRBV2	TRBJ2-7	NA	TRBD1	14